These 23 T cell receptor beta chains share one sample of origin, sequenced in a study of blood T cell repertoires in COVID-19. The assay was immunoSEQ multiplex PCR, and TCRdb's table has in-frame clones only and misses some. The sample includes about 220,000 clones, around 84% of them seen just once. Material: peripheral blood. Receptors were obtained from a man under 40 with active or convalescent COVID-19.

The chain joins TRBV7-9 to TRBJ2-5, with D possibly TRBD2 on 6 matching bases. Germline V lookup: CDR1 SEHNR, CDR2 FQNEAQ (reference sequence). The length of the CDR3 is 15 residues. V was cut by 4 bases and J by 5 bases, with 17 bases left in between. This CDR3 reads CASSSPGAFVETQYF. The CDR3 coding sequence is TGTGCCAGCAGCTCCCCGGGAGCGTTTGTCGAGACCCAGTACTTC.

This clone was recorded at least ten times. The chain couples TRBV28 to TRBJ2-7; TRBD1 matches 7 bases. Germline CDR1 is MDHEN and CDR2 is SYDVKM. The CDR3 contains 15 residues. The junction had 13 bases not matched to a gene; V was cut back by 5 bases and J by 6 bases. CDR3 nucleotides: TGTGCCAGCAGTACCCAGACAGGGACCCCACGCGAGCAGTACTTC. This sequence encodes CASSTQTGTPREQYF.

The J gene is TRBJ2-5, the V gene TRBV7-9; 12 positions agree with TRBD2. V shed 5 bases and J 2 bases; nucleotides not matched to a gene: 3. Germline loops: CDR1 SEHNR, CDR2 FQNEAQ (reference sequence). The CDR3 totals 15 residues. The CDR3 loop is CASSRTSGDQETQYF. CDR3 sequence (DNA): TGTGCCAGCAGCCGGACTAGCGGGGATCAAGAGACCCAGTACTTC.

The chain employs TRBV29-1 and TRBJ2-3, with D possibly being TRBD2 (5 bases). Germline CDR1 is SQVTM and CDR2 is ANQGSEA. Trimming took off 2 bases at V and 1 base at J, with 10 bases between the two ends. The CDR3 covers 14 residues. The CDR3 DNA reads as TGCAGCGTTGAAAAGAGCGGTGGCACAGATACGCAGTATTTT. Translating it yields CSVEKSGGTDTQYF.

This rearrangement joins TRBV7-3 to TRBJ2-5, with a tentative D call TRBD2 (6 bases). The CDR3 contains 15 residues. V shed 2 bases and J shed 5 bases, with 15 bases lying between them. From germline, CDR1 is SGHTA and CDR2 FQGTGA. DNA of the CDR3: TGTGCCAGCAGCTTAGGGGGGACTTCAGGGGAGACCCAGTACTTC. Translated, it gives CASSLGGTSGETQYF.

A single count supports this clone. This sequence joins TRBV5-1 and TRBJ2-6, with 7 bases identical to TRBD1. The germline gives CDR1 SGHRS, CDR2 YFSETQ. The CDR3 spans 15 residues. The V gene end was trimmed by 5 bases and the J gene end by 2 bases; junction bases not matched to a gene: 4. CDR3 residues: CASSDQGAGANVLTF. In DNA form, the CDR3 reads TGCGCCAGCAGTGATCAGGGGGCTGGGGCCAACGTCCTGACTTTC. Full variable domain (rest looked up from reference TRBV5-1 and TRBJ2-6): KAGVTQTPRYLIKTRGQQVTLSCSPISGHRSVSWYQQTPGQGLQFLFEYFSETQRNKGNFPGRFSGRQFSNSRSEMNVSTLELGDSALYLCASSDQGAGANVLTFGAGSRLTVL.

J is TRBJ2-7 and V is TRBV27; D possibly corresponds to TRBD2 (6 bases). V was pared by 5 bases and J by 8 bases, with 10 bases between. CDR3 size: 11 residues. Germline V gene lookup returns CDR1 MNHEY and CDR2 SMNVEV (reference sequence). CDR3 amino acids: CASSGGFQQYF. The DNA of the CDR3 is TGTGCCAGCAGTGGGGGGTTCCAGCAGTACTTC.

The CDR3 DNA follows: TGTGCCAGCAGTTTAGGGGGCAGGACAAACACTGAAGCTTTCTTT. This encodes CASSLGGRTNTEAFF. This rearrangement joins TRBV28 to TRBJ1-1, with D possibly TRBD1 on 6 matching bases. The CDR3 contains 15 residues. Trimming took off 2 bases at V and 2 bases at J, with 12 bases between the two ends. Germline CDR1 MDHEN, CDR2 SYDVKM.

The chain carries TRBV5-6 and TRBJ1-1, with a tentative D call TRBD1 (6 bases). V lost 0 bases and J lost 4, with 13 bases in between. The germline CDR1 and CDR2 sequences are SGHDT and YYEEEE. The CDR3 length is 15 residues. CDR3 in amino acids: CASSLVPGDPTEAFF. Here the CDR3 DNA reads TGTGCCAGCAGCTTGGTCCCAGGGGATCCCACTGAAGCTTTCTTT. The variable domain in full, completed from reference TRBV5-6 and TRBJ1-1, reads DAGVTQSPTHLIKTRGQQVTLRCSPKSGHDTVSWYQQALGQGPQFIFQYYEEEERQRGNFPDRFSGHQFPNYSSELNVNALLLGDSALYLCASSLVPGDPTEAFFGQGTRLTVV.

The chain employs TRBV12-2 and TRBJ1-2. TRBV12-2 constitutes a pseudogene. The CDR3 loop spans 19 amino acids. The CDR3 sequence is CASRLTLCSAVGGNYGYTF. CDR3 sequence (DNA): TGTGCAAGTCGCTTGACGTTGTGCAGTGCCGTGGGGGGAAACTATGGCTACACCTTC.

This rearrangement joins TRBV4-3 to TRBJ2-7; possible D gene TRBD1, 5 bases. Looked up from germline, CDR1 is LGHNA and CDR2 is YSLEER. The CDR3 has 15 residues. V was trimmed by 0 bases and J by 6 bases, leaving 15 bases between them. In nucleotides, the CDR3 is TGCGCCAGCAGCCAAGATCCCAGGGATAATAGCGAGCAGTACTTC. Its protein product is CASSQDPRDNSEQYF.

This clone was seen only a few times. This chain connects TRBV7-3 to TRBJ2-1; possibly TRBD2 for D (6 bases). The germline V gene has CDR1 SGHTA and CDR2 FQGTGA. This CDR3 is built from 16 residues. Deletions cut 4 bases from V and 6 bases from J, with 19 bases between. CDR3 loop: CASSSSGTPSLNEQFF. The CDR3 nucleotides are TGTGCCAGCAGCTCCTCCGGGACTCCCAGTCTCAATGAGCAGTTCTTC.

This clone was picked up many times. The chain has TRBV20-1 and TRBJ2-3, with 7 bases matching TRBD2. Germline V CDR1 and CDR2: DFQATT, SNEGSKA (reference sequence). The ends lost 3 bases at V and 2 bases at J; junction bases unmatched: 5. The CDR3 runs 14 residues. The CDR3 sequence: CSASSREITDTQYF. CDR3 in DNA: TGCAGTGCTAGTTCGCGGGAGATCACAGATACGCAGTATTTT.

With regard to this clone: Within the sample, other DNA sequences also encode this same CDR3. J is TRBJ2-1 and V is TRBV9; 13 bases fit TRBD2. This CDR3 is built from 15 residues. CDR1 and CDR2 from the germline V gene are SGDLS and YYNGEE. The V gene end was trimmed by 3 bases and the J gene end by 3 bases; junction bases not matched to a gene: 0. CDR3 in DNA: TGTGCCAGCAGCGGGACTAGCGGGAGCTACAATGAGCAGTTCTTC. It is translated as CASSGTSGSYNEQFF. The full variable domain, rest sourced from reference TRBV9 and TRBJ2-1, is DSGVTQTPKHLITATGQRVTLRCSPRSGDLSVYWYQQSLDQGLQFLIQYYNGEERAKGNILERFSAQQFPDLHSELNLSSLELGDSALYFCASSGTSGSYNEQFFGPGTRLTVL.

The chain recombines TRBV30 with TRBJ1-6, with D uncertain. This CDR3 is built from 15 residues. Looked up from germline, CDR1 is GTSNPN and CDR2 is SVGIG (reference sequence). Trimming left V 3 bases short and J 7 bases short, with 16 bases between. CDR3 coding DNA: TGTGCCTGGAGACCCTTAGCGGGGAGGAATTCACCCCTCCACTTT. Translation: CAWRPLAGRNSPLHF. Complete variable domain (other parts from reference TRBV30 and TRBJ1-6): SQTIHQWPATLVQPVGSPLSLECTVEGTSNPNLYWYRQAAGRGLQLLFYSVGIGQISSEVPQNLSASRPQDRQFILSSKKLLLSDSGFYLCAWRPLAGRNSPLHFGNGTRLTVT.

The gene calls are TRBV24-1 and TRBJ2-4; tentative D call: TRBD2 (6 bases). Germline CDR1 is KGHDR and CDR2 is SFDVKD. The CDR3 is 19 amino acids. V shed 8 bases and J shed 0 bases, with 25 bases lying between them. CDR3 residues: CATIGRSLSTELAKNIQYF. CDR3 in DNA: TGTGCCACCATCGGGAGAAGTCTAAGTACTGAACTAGCCAAAAACATTCAGTACTTC.

The chain combines TRBV21-1 with TRBJ2-7; TRBD2 is the table's D call, not checked against the DNA. TRBV21-1 has pseudogene status. The CDR3 has 18 amino acids. The CDR3 sequence: CASNPREDLLAGVPEQYF. In DNA form, the CDR3 reads TGTGCCAGCAACCCACGGGAGGACCTACTAGCGGGAGTCCCCGAGCAGTACTTC.

This chain uses TRBV7-2 with TRBJ2-5, with a possible D match to TRBD1 (6 bases). Trimming stripped 1 base from V and 5 bases from J, with 17 bases between. Germline CDR1 and CDR2: SGHTA and FQGNSA. The CDR3 totals 16 residues. The CDR3 DNA is TGTGCCAGCAGCTTAGAAGGGCCCACCCAGGGGGAGACCCAGTACTTC. Protein sequence: CASSLEGPTQGETQYF.

The rearrangement links TRBV6-5 to TRBJ2-5; perhaps TRBD2 as D (5 bases). Germline CDR1 reads MNHEY; CDR2 reads SVGAGI. The length of the CDR3 is 12 residues. V lost 2 bases, J lost 5 bases, and 6 bases lay in between. CDR3 in amino acids: CASSYRGETQYF. The CDR3 DNA follows: TGTGCCAGCAGTTACCGAGGGGAGACCCAGTACTTC.

At least ten counts were recorded for this clone. This rearrangement joins TRBV6-6 to TRBJ2-1; no definite D call. CDR1 is MNHNY, CDR2 SVGAGI, per germline (reference sequence). The V end lost 7 bases, the J end lost 9 bases, and 19 bases lay between the germline ends. The CDR3 consists of 14 residues. This CDR3 is CASMDGFRVGEQFF. The CDR3 nucleotides are TGTGCCAGCATGGATGGGTTCCGGGTTGGTGAGCAGTTCTTC.

This chain uses TRBV3-1 (or the pseudogene TRBV3-2) with TRBJ2-1; 14 nucleotides align to TRBD2. This CDR3 is 17 amino acids long. Germline V CDR1 and CDR2: LGHDT, YNNKEL (reference sequence). The V and J ends lost 4 bases and 2 bases, in that order; junction bases with no gene match: 4. CDR3 sequence: CASSPGTSGGAYNEQFF. CDR3 DNA sequence: TGTGCCAGCAGCCCGGGGACTAGCGGGGGCGCCTACAATGAGCAGTTCTTC.

The chain couples TRBV28 to TRBJ1-1; no reliable D call. The CDR3 spans 13 residues. V was clipped by 3 bases and J by 6 bases, with 11 bases between them. The germline CDR1 and CDR2 sequences are MDHEN and SYDVKM. The CDR3: CASSFSLRAEAFF. The CDR3 DNA sequence: TGTGCCAGCAGTTTCTCCCTTCGTGCTGAAGCTTTCTTT. Full variable domain (outside the CDR3, taken from reference TRBV28 and TRBJ1-1): DVKVTQSSRYLVKRTGEKVFLECVQDMDHENMFWYRQDPGLGLRLIYFSYDVKMKEKGDIPEGYSVSREKKERFSLILESASTNQTSMYLCASSFSLRAEAFFGQGTRLTVV.

In this sample, this clone turned up a few times. Within the sample, other DNA sequences also encode this same CDR3. This chain joins TRBV24-1 and TRBJ2-3; the match to TRBD2 covers 9 bases. The CDR3 has 16 residues. With 4 bases clipped from V and 4 bases from J, the junction kept 8 bases outside the gene matches. The germline V gene encodes CDR1 KGHDR and CDR2 SFDVKD. CDR3 region: CATSDPLAGGADTQYF. DNA for the CDR3: TGTGCCACCAGTGACCCTCTCGCGGGAGGGGCAGATACGCAGTATTTT.